This T cell receptor (beta chain) is drawn from a study of OX40 agonist ivuxolimab in advanced cancers. Broadly, across the study: Ivuxolimab was an agonistic, fully human IgG2 monoclonal antibody directed against OX40 (CD134), a costimulatory receptor. Intravenous ivuxolimab was administered to patients every 2 weeks at six dose levels: 0.01, 0.1, 0.3, 1.5, 3 and 10 mg/kg. Of the approximately 54 dose-escalation patients, hepatocellular carcinoma was present in around 20, melanoma in around 15, renal cell carcinoma in 9 and head and neck cancer in 9. The dose-escalation cohort was almost 85% male with a mean age of approximately 60 years, ranging from roughly 20 to 80. Patients were allowed to have had prior anti-PD-1, anti-PD-L1 or anti-CTLA-4 therapy, and around 41% of the dose-escalation patients had previously received checkpoint inhibitors. Partial responses were achieved by three dose-escalation patients, of whom one had hepatocellular carcinoma and two had cutaneous melanoma. The point of sequencing TCRbeta in the periphery was to test whether ivuxolimab changed TCR sequence diversity and drove clonal T-cell expansion. The paper describes the monotherapy dose-escalation part (N ≈ 52 patients) of the phase I trial of ivuxolimab.

Broad study findings and their caveats: Clonal expansion of both CD4+ and CD8+ blood T cells was observed from baseline to week 6 at doses 0.1 to 3.0 mg/kg. Which antigens the clonally expanded peripheral T cells were specific for was not determined. Low levels of normalized T-cell clonal expansion were also seen in some nonresponding patients. On average, CD8+ T cells showed more expanded clones than CD4+ T cells after ivuxolimab. In the 0.1-3.0 mg/kg groups, partial responders were among the patients with the lowest normalized peripheral clonal expansion, particularly in CD8+ T cells.

Patients with autoimmune disease history or receiving systemic immunosuppression were excluded from the trial. Peripheral blood for TCR sequencing was drawn from every dose cohort at baseline, at cycle 4 day 1 and at cycle 7 day 1. Samples came from an open-label, multicenter, first-in-human phase I dose-escalation trial of ivuxolimab. Adults with locally advanced or metastatic melanoma, renal cell carcinoma, hepatocellular carcinoma or head and neck squamous cell carcinoma were enrolled in the trial. Before TCR sequencing, CD4+ T cells and CD8+ T cells were sorted from peripheral blood as separate populations. Genomic DNA was extracted from sorted cells for sequencing of the TCRbeta CDR3 region. The immunoSEQ Assay was used for sequencing of TCRbeta CDR3 regions. TCRdb holds this immuneACCESS table with in-frame rearrangements only. Some clones are missing; in checked studies, unresolved V genes explain under half, and the rest has no known cause. A total of about 68,000 clones appear in this sample, 90% to 95% of them only once. Jointly, the top ten make up about 0.3% of the sample.

In the case of this clone: Its recognized antigen is unknown. The input lacks base qualities; no much larger clone sits a single base away.

This TCR was sampled from an adult with an advanced solid tumor such as melanoma, head and neck, liver or kidney cancer. Specimen: CD4+ or CD8+ T cells sorted from blood, collected in a trial of the OX40 agonist ivuxolimab.

The CDR3 in this case is CASSRVGERYEQFF. The nucleotides read TGTGCCAGCAGCCGGGTAGGGGAAAGGTATGAGCAGTTCTTC. This chain joins TRBV27 to TRBJ2-1; tentative D gene TRBD1, with 5 bases matching. Inclusive of the bounding cysteine and phenylalanine, the CDR3 is 14 residues long. The DNA shown is the 42-base CDR3, in frame from base 1. Between the V and J ends, shortened by 6 bases and 8 bases respectively, the junction contains 17 bases. The germline V gene (reference sequence) gives CDR1 as MNHEY and CDR2 as SMNVEV.